This record concerns one T cell receptor (beta chain) sequence. Original processing methods: From reference gene primer amplification, estimates of nucleated cell counts were derived. Method: immunoSEQ multiplex PCR; TCRdb's copy keeps in-frame clones and lacks some. The V and J calls and clone size come from that table; D and trimming were worked out from the DNA. The profile shows tens of thousands of clones, approximately 90% of them singletons. The data were obtained in a study of blood T cell repertoires in COVID-19. Turning to the study itself: Collection of acute and convalescent COVID-19 samples took place in the United States, Italy and Spain. From T cells, B-cell-depleted T cells, or PBMCs came the material, which was cDNA or gDNA.

There are 14 residues in the CDR3. The V gene lost 5 bases and the J gene lost 2 bases, with 11 bases spanning the gap. In germline, CDR1 is SGHDT, CDR2 YYEEEE. The gene calls are TRBV5-6 and TRBJ2-1; D is ambiguous. The sequence was obtained from a woman in her fifties or sixties with active COVID-19. Sequenced material: peripheral blood. CDR3 sequence (DNA): TGTGCCAGCAGTGGCGGTGGAGCCTACAATGAGCAGTTCTTC. Translation: CASSGGGAYNEQFF.